These 23 T cell receptor beta chains originate from one sample sequenced in a study of shared clonotypes between healthy human individuals. CD8 cells classed as naive were CD45RO-negative and positively selected for CCR7, excluding terminally differentiated effector memory CD45RA+ cells. Assay: immunoSEQ multiplex PCR; the TCRdb copy retains only in-frame clones and omits some. The data contain 2 million to 2.5 million clones, more than 85% of them seen just once; the ten biggest clones take up around 1.7%. Material: naive CD8+ T cells from PBMCs. These receptors were taken from a man in his late teens or twenties in good health. Some clones in this sample may be carry-over from other donors' samples.

The chain employs TRBV30 and TRBJ1-5; TRBD1 is a possible D gene (5 bases). CDR1 and CDR2 (germline): GTSNPN, SVGIG (reference sequence). Trimming took off 3 bases at V and 8 bases at J, with 11 bases between the two ends. CDR3 length: 12 residues. CDR3 DNA: TGTGCCTGGAGCGAGTGGGGGAAGCCCCAGCATTTT. Translated, it gives CAWSEWGKPQHF.

The chain carries TRBV2 and TRBJ2-5; D is possibly TRBD2 (5 bases). The CDR3 length is 12 residues. The germline V and J ends were trimmed by 6 bases and 5 bases, with 10 bases remaining between them. From germline, CDR1 is SNHLY and CDR2 FYNNEI. The CDR3, as DNA: TGTGCCAGCAGGGACTGGAGGGAGACCCAGTACTTC. Translation: CASRDWRETQYF.

The J gene is TRBJ1-1, the V gene TRBV28; D uncertain. The CDR3 is made up of 14 amino acids. Germline V lookup: CDR1 MDHEN, CDR2 SYDVKM. The V gene lost 7 bases and the J gene lost 4 bases, with 16 bases spanning the gap. The CDR3: CASTPPRWGTEAFF. The DNA of the CDR3 is TGTGCCAGCACCCCCCCCAGGTGGGGCACTGAAGCTTTCTTT.

The J gene is TRBJ2-7, the V gene TRBV15; the D gene is possibly TRBD1 (8 bases). Trimming took off 3 bases at V and 3 bases at J, with 15 bases between the two ends. The length of the CDR3 is 15 residues. The germline V gene encodes CDR1 LNHNV and CDR2 YYDKDF (reference sequence). CDR3 amino acids: CATSRDTGGDYEQYF. The CDR3 nucleotides are TGTGCCACCAGCAGGGACACAGGGGGGGACTACGAGCAGTACTTC.

With respect to this clone: The sample carries other DNA sequences with the same CDR3. This chain connects TRBV19 to TRBJ1-2; D is uncertain. V lost 3 bases to trimming and J lost 2 bases, with 4 bases between them. This CDR3 is built from 12 residues. The germline gives CDR1 LNHDA, CDR2 SQIVND (reference sequence). Written as DNA, the CDR3 is TGTGCCAGTAGTATCCAGAACTATGGCTACACCTTC. Residues: CASSIQNYGYTF.

This rearrangement joins TRBV7-2 to TRBJ2-1; 9 nucleotides line up with TRBD2. The V gene's germline CDR1 is SGHTA and CDR2 FQGNSA. The trim removed 0 bases at V and 8 bases at J, leaving 5 bases unmatched. The CDR3 consists of 15 residues. The CDR3 sequence is CASSLASGSSYEQFF. Here the CDR3 DNA reads TGTGCCAGCAGCTTAGCTAGCGGGAGTTCCTATGAGCAGTTCTTC.

The CDR3 region has the DNA TGCGCCACCTTAAACCGGGATAACTACGAGCAGTACTTC. Residues: CATLNRDNYEQYF. V gene TRBV10-2 combines with J gene TRBJ2-7; possible D gene TRBD2, 5 bases. This CDR3 region has 13 residues. Deletions cut 10 bases from V and 3 bases from J, with 16 bases between. Germline-derived CDR1 and CDR2 are WSHSY and SAAADI.

Of note for this clone: Other nucleotide sequences in the sample specify the same CDR3. J is TRBJ2-1 and V is TRBV27; TRBD1 might be the D (5 bases). Trimming removed 2 bases at V and 6 bases at J, with 8 bases between. Germline V gene data show CDR1 as MNHEY and CDR2 as SMNVEV (reference sequence). The CDR3 loop spans 13 amino acids. CDR3 sequence: CASSLPRGNEQFF. In nucleotides, the CDR3 is TGTGCCAGCAGTTTACCTAGGGGCAATGAGCAGTTCTTC.

V gene TRBV10-3 combines with J gene TRBJ2-5, with 10 bases lining up with TRBD2. Losses at the gene ends were 0 bases for V and 4 bases for J; bases not matched to a gene: 5. This CDR3 region has 16 residues. The V gene's germline CDR1 is ENHRY and CDR2 SYGVKD. Here the CDR3 DNA reads TGTGCCATCAGTGAGTCGAGGTCTAGCGGGAGAGAGACCCAGTACTTC. It specifies CAISESRSSGRETQYF.

V gene TRBV11-2 combines with J gene TRBJ1-2; a possible D gene is TRBD1 (5 bases). The CDR3 is 15 residues long. Per the germline V gene, CDR1 is SGHAT and CDR2 is FQNNGV. Deletions cut 0 bases from V and 3 bases from J, with 11 bases between. The CDR3 here is CASSLDPGPYYGYTF. CDR3 bases: TGTGCCAGCAGCTTAGATCCAGGGCCGTACTATGGCTACACCTTC.

Comment on this clone: Different DNA sequences within this sample yield the same CDR3. V gene TRBV7-9 combines with J gene TRBJ1-5, with D uncertain. CDR1 is SEHNR and CDR2 is FQNEAQ in the germline V gene (reference sequence). CDR3 length: 14 amino acids. The V end was cut by 0 bases, the J end by 3 bases, with 6 bases between. The CDR3 protein is CASSLAGFNQPQHF. The CDR3 DNA reads as TGTGCCAGCAGCTTAGCGGGGTTCAATCAGCCCCAGCATTTT. The whole variable domain, filled in from reference TRBV7-9 and TRBJ1-5, reads DTGVSQNPRHKITKRGQNVTFRCDPISEHNRLYWYRQTLGQGPEFLTYFQNEAQLEKSRLLSDRFSAERPKGSFSTLEIQRTEQGDSAMYLCASSLAGFNQPQHFGDGTRLSIL.

This clone was counted a single time. The chain uses TRBV5-5 and TRBJ2-7; tentatively, D is TRBD2 (5 bases). CDR1 is SGHKS, CDR2 YYEKEE, per germline (reference sequence). The CDR3 has 14 amino acids. V lost 4 bases and J 1 base, leaving 12 bases between the germline ends. CDR3 bases: TGTGCCAGCAGCCCGGCTAGCCGTTCCTACGAGCAGTACTTC. Protein sequence: CASSPASRSYEQYF.

The genes are TRBV4-1 and TRBJ2-5; perhaps TRBD1 as D (7 bases). V was clipped by 1 base and J by 5 bases, with 17 bases between them. The CDR3 has 16 residues. CDR1 and CDR2 from the germline V gene are MGHRA and YSYEKL. The CDR3 reads CASSQVIGGAGETQYF. The CDR3 DNA reads TGCGCCAGCAGCCAAGTTATAGGGGGCGCGGGGGAGACCCAGTACTTC.

This chain joins TRBV11-3 and TRBJ2-5; the match to TRBD2 covers 12 bases. This CDR3 spans 19 amino acids. V trimming: 5 bases; J trimming: 3 bases; junction bases outside the gene matches: 16. Germline V gene sequence: CDR1 SGHNT, CDR2 YENEEA. Written as DNA, the CDR3 is TGTGCCAGCAGCCGAGGATATACTAGCGGGGGGACAAGAAAAGAGACCCAGTACTTC. It translates to CASSRGYTSGGTRKETQYF.

The chain joins TRBV18 to TRBJ2-7; 14 nucleotides match TRBD2. The trim removed 5 bases at V and 0 bases at J, leaving 9 bases unmatched. Germline assignment: CDR1 KGHSH and CDR2 LQKENI. CDR3 size: 18 residues. The CDR3 region has the DNA TGTGCCAGCTCAGACCTAGGGACTAGCGGGAGAAACTCCTACGAGCAGTACTTC. Translating it yields CASSDLGTSGRNSYEQYF.

To note about this clone: The same CDR3 is also encoded by other DNA sequences in this sample. V gene TRBV27 combines with J gene TRBJ1-1; D perhaps matches TRBD1 (6 bases). This CDR3 is 14 amino acids long. Trimming pared 2 bases from V and 5 bases from J, leaving 12 bases between. Germline V gene sequence: CDR1 MNHEY, CDR2 SMNVEV (reference sequence). CDR3 nucleotides: TGTGCCAGCAGTTTAAGGGGGGGCGGAACTGAAGCTTTCTTT. Protein: CASSLRGGGTEAFF.

Of note for this clone: The sample carries other DNA sequences with the same CDR3. The rearrangement uses TRBV5-1 and TRBJ2-3; D is ambiguous. V was cut by 1 base and J by 4 bases, with 4 bases left in between. CDR1 is SGHRS and CDR2 is YFSETQ in the germline V gene. The CDR3 consists of 12 residues. CDR3 protein: CASSLKADTQYF. The CDR3 DNA reads TGCGCCAGCAGCTTGAAGGCAGATACGCAGTATTTT. The complete variable domain, with remaining parts taken from reference TRBV5-1 and TRBJ2-3, reads KAGVTQTPRYLIKTRGQQVTLSCSPISGHRSVSWYQQTPGQGLQFLFEYFSETQRNKGNFPGRFSGRQFSNSRSEMNVSTLELGDSALYLCASSLKADTQYFGPGTRLTVL.

This clone turned up a few times. The V call is TRBV14, the J call TRBJ1-1; D ambiguous. The germline V gene encodes CDR1 SGHDN and CDR2 FVKESK. CDR3 length: 12 amino acids. The germline V and J ends were trimmed by 4 bases and 1 base, with 4 bases remaining between them. The CDR3 protein is CASSPRNTEAFF. The CDR3 region has the DNA TGTGCCAGCAGCCCCAGGAACACTGAAGCTTTCTTT. The complete variable domain, with remaining parts taken from reference TRBV14 and TRBJ1-1, reads EAGVTQFPSHSVIEKGQTVTLRCDPISGHDNLYWYRRVMGKEIKFLLHFVKESKQDESGMPNNRFLAERTGGTYSTLKVQPAELEDSGVYFCASSPRNTEAFFGQGTRLTVV.

The rearrangement joins TRBV19 to TRBJ2-3; D unclear. CDR3 length: 13 residues. Germline CDR1 LNHDA, CDR2 SQIVND (reference sequence). V was trimmed by 9 bases and J by 4 bases, leaving 14 bases between them. The CDR3 region has the DNA TGTGCCAGCTCTCCCTGGCAAGCAGATACGCAGTATTTT. Protein: CASSPWQADTQYF. Together with reference TRBV19 and TRBJ2-3, the CDR3 gives the full variable domain: DGGITQSPKYLFRKEGQNVTLSCEQNLNHDAMYWYRQDPGQGLRLIYYSQIVNDFQKGDIAEGYSVSREKKESFPLTVTSAQKNPTAFYLCASSPWQADTQYFGPGTRLTVL.

A note on this clone: This CDR3 is also generated by other DNA sequences in the sample. V usage is TRBV11-2 and J usage is TRBJ2-1, with D possibly matching TRBD1 (5 bases). V was shortened by 3 bases and J by 0 bases, with 12 bases between the two germline ends. The CDR3 has 16 residues. Germline CDR1 reads SGHAT; CDR2 reads FQNNGV. CDR3 in amino acids: CASSLGLLSSYNEQFF. In DNA, the CDR3 is TGTGCCAGCAGCTTGGGGCTGTTGAGCTCCTACAATGAGCAGTTCTTC.

The chain joins TRBV5-1 to TRBJ1-1; no definite D call. The V gene lost 6 bases and the J gene lost 0 bases, with 12 bases spanning the gap. Germline CDR1 SGHRS, CDR2 YFSETQ. The CDR3 covers 14 residues. This CDR3 is CASKFWGLNTEAFF. Written as DNA, the CDR3 is TGCGCCAGCAAATTTTGGGGTCTGAACACTGAAGCTTTCTTT.

A note on this clone: The sample carries other DNA sequences with the same CDR3. The V and J genes are TRBV9 and TRBJ1-1, with 8 bases identical to TRBD1. Germline V gene data show CDR1 as SGDLS and CDR2 as YYNGEE. V shed 3 bases and J 2 bases; nucleotides not matched to a gene: 0. The length of the CDR3 is 13 residues. This CDR3 reads CASSAGGNTEAFF. The CDR3 bases are TGTGCCAGCAGCGCAGGGGGCAACACTGAAGCTTTCTTT.

The chain links TRBV13 to TRBJ1-2, with TRBD1 as a possible D gene (5 bases). V shed 4 bases and J shed 4 bases, with 19 bases lying between them. Germline V lookup: CDR1 PRHDT, CDR2 FYEKMQ (reference sequence). This CDR3 is 16 amino acids long. CDR3: CASSSAGTEDTYGYTF. CDR3 nucleotide sequence: TGTGCCAGCAGCTCCGCCGGGACGGAGGACACCTATGGCTACACCTTC.